The T cell receptor (beta chain) under discussion was sequenced for a study of blood T cell repertoires in COVID-19. In terms of age and location, participants ranged from roughly 18 to 95 years and lived in approximately 26 US areas. The CDR3 is 16 residues long. Profiling relied on immunoSEQ multiplex PCR, and the TCRdb table lists in-frame clones only, not all of them. The sample records around 230,000 clones, roughly 86% being singletons. Sequenced sample: PBMCs or T cells enriched from blood (not recorded which). This TCR came from a woman aged 40-49 years with acute COVID-19. This chain joins TRBV1 and TRBJ2-5; the DNA was not used to check the table's D call, TRBD2. TRBV1 is noted as a pseudogene. CDR3 in DNA: TGCACCAGCAGCCAAGATATGCCGCGGCTAGCCAAGACCCAGTACTTC. Translating it yields CTSSQDMPRLAKTQYF.